Given below is one TCR beta chain in context. The antigen is not known. The source material, RNA transcripts, was used to amplify TCR beta CDR3 regions. The TCR CDR3 was amplified in a first-round RT-PCR using the HTBI primer set. TCRdb reprocessed the multiplex PCR reads via MiXCR and lists one record per CDR3 protein. The table lists hundreds of thousands of distinct CDR3 sequences, just under 45% of them singletons, with less than 9% in the top ten. Patients showing uncontrolled infection, other autoimmune disease, pregnancy or lactation were ineligible. This sample was included in a study of T cells in Graves' hyperthyroidism and ophthalmopathy. CDR3 length: 15 residues. V dropped 0 bases and J dropped 6 bases, with 15 bases sitting between them. CDR1 and CDR2 from the germline V gene are SGHTS and YDEGEE. Findings and limits, study-wide: Most thyroid clonotypes with frequency above 0.001 were detected in blood. Before onset, ophthalmopathy was predicted by the model a median roughly 6.8 months earlier.

This rearrangement joins TRBV5-8 to TRBJ1-1; D is uncertain. The TCR originated in an adult man with Graves' disease, either hyperthyroidism or ophthalmopathy (not recorded which). Input material: peripheral blood or thyroid tissue (not recorded which). CDR3 protein: CASSLGRRGLAEAFF. The CDR3 nucleotides are TGTGCCAGCAGCTTGGGAAGGCGCGGGTTGGCTGAAGCTTTCTTT.